A selection of T cell receptor beta chains follows, all from one sample in a study of T cells in Graves' hyperthyroidism and ophthalmopathy. TCRdb processed the multiplex PCR reads anew with MiXCR; each CDR3 protein has one entry. Of 750,000 to 950,000 distinct CDR3 sequences in the sample, roughly 40% were seen once. Sequenced: blood. These TCRs come from a man between 18 and 35 years old with Graves' hyperthyroidism. The CDR3 runs from the conserved cysteine through the conserved F or W. Each record gives: V gene, D gene, clone size, J gene, CDR3 protein, CDR3 DNA. The D gene is left open where the match is weak. Only part of the rows carry a size: once, few, many, or a class if the clone is expanded.

v_gene: TRBV25-1
d_gene: -
abundance: many
j_gene: TRBJ2-5
CDR3aa: CASSEFPSQETQYF
CDR3nt: TGTGCCAGCAGTGAATTCCCTAGCCAAGAGACCCAGTACTTC

v_gene: TRBV12-3/TRBV12-4
d_gene: TRBD2
abundance: once
j_gene: TRBJ2-2
CDR3aa: CASSSRGETGELFF
CDR3nt: TGTGCCAGCAGTTCGCGGGGGGAAACCGGGGAGCTGTTTTTT

v_gene: TRBV9
d_gene: -
abundance: many
j_gene: TRBJ2-2
CDR3aa: CASGWSTGELFF
CDR3nt: TGTGCCAGCGGCTGGAGCACCGGGGAGCTGTTTTTT

v_gene: TRBV29-1
d_gene: TRBD1
abundance: many
j_gene: TRBJ1-2
CDR3aa: CSVEDSGGYGYTF
CDR3nt: TGCAGCGTTGAAGACTCAGGGGGCTATGGCTACACCTTC

v_gene: TRBV7-9
d_gene: TRBD2
abundance: -
j_gene: TRBJ2-2
CDR3aa: CASSFLKRGYTGELFF
CDR3nt: TGTGCCAGCAGCTTCCTCAAGCGGGGGTACACCGGGGAGCTGTTTTTT

v_gene: TRBV13
d_gene: -
abundance: -
j_gene: TRBJ2-7
CDR3aa: CASSPIVRGPAEQYF
CDR3nt: TGTGCCAGCAGCCCCATCGTGAGAGGGCCGGCCGAGCAGTACTTC

v_gene: TRBV12-3/TRBV12-4
d_gene: TRBD1
abundance: many
j_gene: TRBJ1-3
CDR3aa: CASSPTGVDTIYF
CDR3nt: TGTGCCAGCAGCCCTACAGGGGTGGACACCATATATTTT

v_gene: TRBV2
d_gene: TRBD1
abundance: -
j_gene: TRBJ2-7
CDR3aa: CASRGTGGFGEQYF
CDR3nt: TGTGCCAGCAGAGGGACAGGGGGCTTTGGCGAGCAGTACTTC

v_gene: TRBV2
d_gene: -
abundance: -
j_gene: TRBJ1-5
CDR3aa: CASQGPGLEASQPQHF
CDR3nt: TGTGCCAGCCAGGGGCCTGGTCTCGAAGCTTCTCAGCCCCAGCATTTT

v_gene: TRBV12-3/TRBV12-4
d_gene: TRBD1
abundance: -
j_gene: TRBJ2-7
CDR3aa: CATAWDSYYEQYF
CDR3nt: TGTGCCACCGCCTGGGACAGCTACTACGAGCAGTACTTC

v_gene: TRBV4-1
d_gene: -
abundance: -
j_gene: TRBJ2-7
CDR3aa: CASSFRDGYYEQYF
CDR3nt: TGCGCCAGCAGCTTTAGAGACGGATACTACGAGCAGTACTTC

v_gene: TRBV29-1
d_gene: -
abundance: -
j_gene: TRBJ2-2
CDR3aa: CSVEGQPGELFF
CDR3nt: TGCAGCGTTGAAGGGCAACCCGGGGAGCTGTTTTTT

v_gene: TRBV6-1
d_gene: -
abundance: -
j_gene: TRBJ2-7
CDR3aa: CAISVQAAYEQYF
CDR3nt: TGTGCCATCAGTGTGCAAGCAGCCTACGAGCAGTACTTC

v_gene: TRBV12-3/TRBV12-4
d_gene: -
abundance: few
j_gene: TRBJ1-1
CDR3aa: CASSQPGKKNTEAFF
CDR3nt: TGTGCCAGCAGTCAACCCGGCAAAAAAAACACTGAAGCTTTCTTT

v_gene: TRBV7-2
d_gene: -
abundance: many
j_gene: TRBJ2-7
CDR3aa: CASCPQQGYEQYF
CDR3nt: TGTGCCAGCTGCCCACAGCAAGGATACGAGCAGTACTTC

v_gene: TRBV29-1
d_gene: -
abundance: many
j_gene: TRBJ2-5
CDR3aa: CSVDLGDGETQYF
CDR3nt: TGCAGCGTTGATTTGGGGGACGGGGAGACCCAGTACTTC

v_gene: TRBV7-2
d_gene: -
abundance: few
j_gene: TRBJ1-5
CDR3aa: CASSRSTLSTIQPQHF
CDR3nt: TGCGCCAGCAGCCGCTCGACCCTCTCGACAATTCAGCCCCAGCATTTT

v_gene: TRBV2
d_gene: -
abundance: -
j_gene: TRBJ1-2
CDR3aa: CASRPGQSYGYTF
CDR3nt: TGTGCCAGCAGGCCAGGGCAGTCCTATGGCTACACCTTC

v_gene: TRBV6-1
d_gene: TRBD2
abundance: -
j_gene: TRBJ2-7
CDR3aa: CASSSAGLAGSEQYF
CDR3nt: TGTGCCAGCAGTTCCGCGGGACTAGCGGGTTCCGAGCAGTACTTC

v_gene: TRBV2
d_gene: -
abundance: many
j_gene: TRBJ2-7
CDR3aa: CASSEIRTAEQYF
CDR3nt: TGTGCCAGCAGTGAAATAAGGACGGCCGAGCAGTACTTC

v_gene: TRBV29-1
d_gene: -
abundance: -
j_gene: TRBJ1-2
CDR3aa: CSVMRGPYGYTF
CDR3nt: TGCAGCGTTATGAGGGGCCCCTATGGCTACACCTTC

v_gene: TRBV4-3
d_gene: -
abundance: -
j_gene: TRBJ1-5
CDR3aa: CASSQENGGSNQPQHF
CDR3nt: TGCGCCAGCAGCCAAGAAAACGGTGGTAGCAATCAGCCCCAGCATTTT

v_gene: TRBV19
d_gene: TRBD2
abundance: -
j_gene: TRBJ2-7
CDR3aa: CASKAGDPYEQYF
CDR3nt: TGTGCCAGTAAAGCGGGAGACCCCTACGAGCAGTACTTC

v_gene: TRBV20-1
d_gene: TRBD1
abundance: few
j_gene: TRBJ2-7
CDR3aa: CSAWRTGEYEQYF
CDR3nt: TGCAGTGCTTGGAGGACAGGGGAGTACGAGCAGTACTTC

v_gene: TRBV7-3
d_gene: -
abundance: -
j_gene: TRBJ2-3
CDR3aa: CASSPETRTDTQYF
CDR3nt: TGTGCCAGCAGCCCGGAGACTAGAACAGATACGCAGTATTTT

v_gene: TRBV11-1
d_gene: -
abundance: -
j_gene: TRBJ1-1
CDR3aa: CASSPRVPFWEAFF
CDR3nt: TGTGCCAGCAGCCCTCGGGTTCCGTTCTGGGAAGCTTTCTTT

v_gene: TRBV5-1
d_gene: -
abundance: -
j_gene: TRBJ1-2
CDR3aa: CASSPQRRPYGYTF
CDR3nt: TGCGCCAGCAGCCCACAAAGAAGACCCTATGGCTACACCTTC

v_gene: TRBV7-2
d_gene: -
abundance: many
j_gene: TRBJ1-6
CDR3aa: CASSLVLGNSPLHF
CDR3nt: TGTGCCAGCAGCTTAGTATTGGGAAATTCACCCCTCCACTTT

v_gene: TRBV2
d_gene: -
abundance: -
j_gene: TRBJ1-1
CDR3aa: CASSYTGGRAEAFF
CDR3nt: TGTGCCAGCAGTTACACGGGAGGGAGGGCTGAAGCTTTCTTT

v_gene: TRBV7-9
d_gene: -
abundance: -
j_gene: TRBJ1-2
CDR3aa: CASSLGAIGYTF
CDR3nt: TGTGCCAGCAGCTTAGGAGCCATAGGCTACACCTTC

v_gene: TRBV9
d_gene: TRBD2
abundance: many
j_gene: TRBJ2-7
CDR3aa: CASSRTRHEQYF
CDR3nt: TGTGCCAGCAGCCGGACTAGACACGAGCAGTACTTC

v_gene: TRBV20-1
d_gene: -
abundance: few
j_gene: TRBJ2-2
CDR3aa: CSARDRNTGELFF
CDR3nt: TGCAGTGCCCGCGACAGGAACACCGGGGAGCTGTTTTTT

v_gene: TRBV7-2
d_gene: TRBD1
abundance: many
j_gene: TRBJ2-5
CDR3aa: CASSRQGGEGAQYF
CDR3nt: TGTGCCAGCAGCCGACAGGGGGGAGAGGGGGCCCAGTACTTC

v_gene: TRBV12-3/TRBV12-4
d_gene: -
abundance: many
j_gene: TRBJ1-2
CDR3aa: CASRGSDRIYGYTF
CDR3nt: TGTGCCAGCAGGGGATCCGACAGAATCTATGGCTACACCTTC

v_gene: TRBV7-7
d_gene: -
abundance: -
j_gene: TRBJ2-7
CDR3aa: CASSDGLDYEQYF
CDR3nt: TGTGCTAGCAGCGATGGACTTGACTACGAGCAGTACTTC

v_gene: TRBV4-1
d_gene: -
abundance: few
j_gene: TRBJ1-5
CDR3aa: CASSRSGVGDQPQHF
CDR3nt: TGCGCCAGCAGCCGATCAGGGGTCGGCGATCAGCCCCAGCATTTT

v_gene: TRBV2
d_gene: TRBD1
abundance: -
j_gene: TRBJ2-7
CDR3aa: CTSSPGQGRYEQYF
CDR3nt: TGTACCAGCAGCCCGGGACAGGGAAGGTACGAGCAGTACTTC

v_gene: TRBV9
d_gene: -
abundance: -
j_gene: TRBJ1-1
CDR3aa: CASSPERPHTEAFF
CDR3nt: TGTGCCAGCAGCCCGGAACGGCCCCACACTGAAGCTTTCTTT

v_gene: TRBV7-2
d_gene: TRBD1
abundance: many
j_gene: TRBJ1-5
CDR3aa: CASSLDRGLQPQHF
CDR3nt: TGTGCCAGCAGCTTAGACAGGGGGCTGCAGCCCCAGCATTTT

v_gene: TRBV2
d_gene: -
abundance: few
j_gene: TRBJ2-7
CDR3aa: CASSEAGRGSYEQYF
CDR3nt: TGTGCCAGCAGTGAAGCTGGTCGGGGATCCTACGAGCAGTACTTC

v_gene: TRBV12-3/TRBV12-4
d_gene: -
abundance: few
j_gene: TRBJ1-2
CDR3aa: CASTMGVSYYGYTF
CDR3nt: TGTGCCAGCACTATGGGGGTCAGTTACTATGGCTACACCTTC

v_gene: TRBV19
d_gene: -
abundance: -
j_gene: TRBJ1-1
CDR3aa: CASSLMGHGFEAFF
CDR3nt: TGTGCCAGTAGCCTCATGGGACACGGATTTGAAGCTTTCTTT

v_gene: TRBV10-3
d_gene: -
abundance: many
j_gene: TRBJ1-1
CDR3aa: CAISESVELFF
CDR3nt: TGTGCCATCAGTGAGTCTGTGGAGTTGTTCTTT

v_gene: TRBV24-1
d_gene: TRBD2
abundance: -
j_gene: TRBJ2-7
CDR3aa: CASSTPGLAGGYGGEQYF
CDR3nt: TGTGCCAGCAGTACACCGGGACTAGCGGGAGGATACGGGGGCGAGCAGTACTTC

v_gene: TRBV10-3
d_gene: -
abundance: -
j_gene: TRBJ1-2
CDR3aa: CAPPRYRGYGYTF
CDR3nt: TGTGCCCCACCCCGGTACCGGGGGTATGGCTACACCTTC

v_gene: TRBV7-2
d_gene: -
abundance: -
j_gene: TRBJ1-2
CDR3aa: CASRLPGRGNYGYTF
CDR3nt: TGTGCCAGCAGGCTTCCGGGACGGGGAAACTATGGCTACACCTTC

v_gene: TRBV25-1
d_gene: TRBD1
abundance: -
j_gene: TRBJ1-2
CDR3aa: CASSLGDRGIGGYTF
CDR3nt: TGTGCCAGCAGCTTGGGGGACAGGGGAATTGGTGGCTACACCTTC

v_gene: TRBV20-1
d_gene: -
abundance: -
j_gene: TRBJ1-2
CDR3aa: CSAADIGGTYGYTF
CDR3nt: TGCAGTGCGGCTGACATCGGAGGCACCTATGGCTACACCTTC

v_gene: TRBV29-1
d_gene: -
abundance: many
j_gene: TRBJ2-5
CDR3aa: CSVELGSRETQYF
CDR3nt: TGCAGCGTTGAGTTGGGGTCACGGGAGACCCAGTACTTC

v_gene: TRBV29-1
d_gene: -
abundance: -
j_gene: TRBJ1-1
CDR3aa: CSVTTGSPEAFF
CDR3nt: TGCAGCGTAACTACAGGTAGTCCTGAAGCTTTCTTT

v_gene: TRBV7-9
d_gene: -
abundance: few
j_gene: TRBJ1-6
CDR3aa: CASSLRDGSSYNSPLHF
CDR3nt: TGTGCCAGCAGCTTAAGAGACGGAAGCTCCTATAATTCACCCCTCCACTTT

v_gene: TRBV5-5
d_gene: -
abundance: -
j_gene: TRBJ1-2
CDR3aa: CASSWAISGWHIPYGYTF
CDR3nt: TGTGCCAGCAGCTGGGCAATCAGCGGATGGCACATCCCGTATGGCTACACCTTC

v_gene: TRBV6-5
d_gene: -
abundance: few
j_gene: TRBJ1-2
CDR3aa: CASSRGRGYTF
CDR3nt: TGTGCCAGCAGTCGCGGGCGAGGCTACACCTTC

v_gene: TRBV7-9
d_gene: -
abundance: few
j_gene: TRBJ1-1
CDR3aa: CAIQSPGERASEAFF
CDR3nt: TGTGCCATCCAATCCCCCGGGGAACGAGCGTCTGAAGCTTTCTTT

v_gene: TRBV5-1
d_gene: TRBD1
abundance: -
j_gene: TRBJ1-2
CDR3aa: CASSSRAGTGDGYTF
CDR3nt: TGCGCCAGCAGCTCCAGGGCCGGGACAGGGGATGGCTACACCTTC

v_gene: TRBV7-2
d_gene: TRBD1
abundance: few
j_gene: TRBJ2-5
CDR3aa: CASSHDRGRETQYF
CDR3nt: TGTGCCAGCAGCCACGACAGGGGAAGAGAGACCCAGTACTTC

v_gene: TRBV14
d_gene: TRBD1
abundance: -
j_gene: TRBJ1-4
CDR3aa: CASSRVTGGTKLFF
CDR3nt: TGTGCCAGCAGCCGAGTAACAGGGGGCACAAAACTGTTTTTT

v_gene: TRBV12-3/TRBV12-4
d_gene: -
abundance: many
j_gene: TRBJ1-2
CDR3aa: CASSLRVAYGYTF
CDR3nt: TGTGCCAGCAGTTTAAGGGTAGCCTATGGCTACACCTTC

v_gene: TRBV19
d_gene: -
abundance: many
j_gene: TRBJ1-5
CDR3aa: CASSPRPSNQPQHF
CDR3nt: TGTGCCAGTAGTCCTAGGCCCAGCAATCAGCCCCAGCATTTT

v_gene: TRBV7-3
d_gene: -
abundance: many
j_gene: TRBJ2-2
CDR3aa: CASSFGTDTGELFF
CDR3nt: TGTGCCAGCAGCTTTGGAACTGACACCGGGGAGCTGTTTTTT